This is a list of T cell receptor beta chains from one sample in a study of cytotoxic CD8 clonotypes in ibrutinib-treated CLL. Using immunoSEQ multiplex PCR, the repertoire was profiled, and TCRdb retains in-frame clones only, with some absent. The sample has 250,000 or so clones, roughly 70% seen once. Sequenced material: PBMCs, taken after 24 months of ibrutinib treatment. The receptors were gathered from a human donor with chronic lymphocytic leukemia. Each CDR3 is given with its conserved first and last residue. D genes are given only for firm matches. Only part of the rows carry a size: once, few, many, or a class if the clone is expanded.

TRBV11-2	-	TRBJ2-1	-	TGTGCCAGCAGCCACGTCGGGTCGTTTTACAATGAGCAGTTCTTC	CASSHVGSFYNEQFF
TRBV7-8	-	TRBJ2-7	-	TGTGCCAGCAGCTTAGCGGGGAGGGGGTTCTACGAGCAGTACTTC	CASSLAGRGFYEQYF
TRBV4-1	TRBD1	TRBJ1-2	-	TGCGCCAGTGGACAGGGGCCCTATGGCTACACCTTC	CASGQGPYGYTF
TRBV7-2	TRBD1	TRBJ1-5	few	TGTGCCAGCAGCACCCGACAGGGGAATCAGCCCCAGCATTTT	CASSTRQGNQPQHF
TRBV28	-	TRBJ1-1	-	TGTGCCAGCAGTCTAGACGGGAGCACTGAAGCTTTCTTT	CASSLDGSTEAFF
TRBV18	-	TRBJ1-2	-	TGTGCCAGCTCACCACCCTCACAGACCCCGAGCTATGGCTACACCTTC	CASSPPSQTPSYGYTF
TRBV27	-	TRBJ2-2	-	TGTGCCAGCAGTTTGGATGGAGGGAGTTATACCGGGGAGCTGTTTTTT	CASSLDGGSYTGELFF
TRBV11-2	-	TRBJ2-6	-	TGTGCCAGCAGCTTTAAAGCACACTCTGGGGCCAACGTCCTGACTTTC	CASSFKAHSGANVLTF
TRBV7-9	TRBD2	TRBJ2-1	-	TGTGCCAGCAGCTCGGGTAGCGGGAGGGCCCGCAATGAGCAGTTCTTC	CASSSGSGRARNEQFF
TRBV27	-	TRBJ1-3	-	TGTGCCAGCAGTTTAAGTCCCGGGAGCACCATATATTTT	CASSLSPGSTIYF
TRBV29-1	TRBD2	TRBJ2-7	-	TGCAGCGTCGGGACTAGGACCTCCTACGAGCAGTACTTC	CSVGTRTSYEQYF
TRBV5-1	-	TRBJ2-6	once	TGCGCCAGCAGCTCCCAGGGGCAGGGGTCTTCTGGGGCCAACGTCCTGACTTTC	CASSSQGQGSSGANVLTF
TRBV21-1	-	TRBJ2-2	-	TGTGCCAGCAGCAACCTGAAGAGACAGGGGAACGGGGAGCTGTTTTTT	CASSNLKRQGNGELFF
TRBV27	-	TRBJ2-2	-	TGTGCCAGCAGTGGCGTAGGGGAGCTGTTTTTT	CASSGVGELFF
TRBV11-3	-	TRBJ1-1	-	TGTGCCAGCAGCTTTACCCGGGGGACTGAAGCTTTCTTT	CASSFTRGTEAFF
TRBV29-1	-	TRBJ2-1	-	TGCAGCGTTGAAAAAAGGGGGAGCTCCTACAATGAGCAGTTCTTC	CSVEKRGSSYNEQFF
TRBV19	-	TRBJ2-6	few	TGTGCCACCGGGACTCCACCTGGGGCCAACGTCCTGACTTTC	CATGTPPGANVLTF
TRBV9	TRBD2	TRBJ2-2	-	TGTGCCAGCAGCGTCTCGGCGGGAGACACCGGGGAGCTGTTTTTT	CASSVSAGDTGELFF